This passage covers 15 T cell receptor beta chains from one sample sequenced in a study of identical twins. TCRdb recomputed calls from the 5' RACE reads with MiXCR, one row per CDR3 protein. The sample carries approximately 500,000 distinct CDR3 sequences, roughly 15% recorded once. These records were also assigned to another study, of yellow fever vaccine responses in identical twins.

Specimen: CD4+ T cells sorted from blood. All receptors derive from a woman under 30 in good health.

The chain has TRBV5-1 and TRBJ2-2, with D maybe TRBD2 (6 bases). Germline CDR1 is SGHRS and CDR2 is YFSETQ. The germline V and J ends were trimmed by 0 bases and 7 bases, with 19 bases remaining between them. The CDR3 is 17 residues long. CDR3 sequence reads: CASSLGGSGGLDGELFF. In nucleotides, the CDR3 is TGCGCCAGCAGCTTGGGGGGTAGCGGAGGACTTGACGGGGAGCTGTTTTTT. Based on the CDR3 plus reference TRBV5-1 and TRBJ2-2, the full variable domain is KAGVTQTPRYLIKTRGQQVTLSCSPISGHRSVSWYQQTPGQGLQFLFEYFSETQRNKGNFPGRFSGRQFSNSRSEMNVSTLELGDSALYLCASSLGGSGGLDGELFFGEGSRLTVL.

In its sample, this clonotype was seen many times. The V and J genes are TRBV3-1 and TRBJ2-7; 7 bases agree with TRBD2. This CDR3 region has 14 residues. The V segment lost 7 bases and the J segment 2 bases; nucleotides outside the gene matches: 8. Germline CDR1 and CDR2: LGHDT and YNNKEL (reference sequence). The CDR3 region has the DNA TGTGCCAGCAACAATAAAGGACTAGCCTACGAGCAGTACTTC. Translated, it gives CASNNKGLAYEQYF.

This chain connects TRBV10-3 to TRBJ1-6, with 9 bases aligning to TRBD1. Trimming took 5 bases from V and 5 from J; bases not matched to a gene: 4. The CDR3 is made up of 15 amino acids. CDR1 and CDR2 (germline): ENHRY, SYGVKD. CDR3 sequence: CAISPRTGDNSPLHF. The CDR3 nucleotides are TGTGCCATCAGTCCTCGGACAGGGGATAATTCACCCCTCCACTTT.

This clonotype came up many times. The chain links TRBV9 to TRBJ2-2, with 8 bases lining up with TRBD1. This CDR3 has 14 residues. V dropped 2 bases and J dropped 5; count of bases not matched to a gene: 2. Germline lookup yields CDR1 SGDLS and CDR2 YYNGEE. As DNA, the CDR3 is TGTGCCAGCAGCGTTACAGGGGGGACCGGGGAGCTGTTTTTT. Amino acids: CASSVTGGTGELFF. Using reference TRBV9 and TRBJ2-2 for the parts outside the CDR3, the full variable domain is DSGVTQTPKHLITATGQRVTLRCSPRSGDLSVYWYQQSLDQGLQFLIQYYNGEERAKGNILERFSAQQFPDLHSELNLSSLELGDSALYFCASSVTGGTGELFFGEGSRLTVL.

This clonotype was detected a few times. The chain combines TRBV7-2 with TRBJ2-5; tentatively, D is TRBD1 or TRBD2 (6 bases each). The V end lost 5 bases, the J end lost 9 bases, and 19 bases lay between the germline ends. CDR1 and CDR2 (germline): SGHTA, FQGNSA. There are 14 residues in the CDR3. The CDR3 spells CASSNGGGIRAQYF. As DNA, the CDR3 is TGTGCCAGCAGCAACGGAGGGGGTATTAGGGCCCAGTACTTC.

This clonotype was seen many times. J is TRBJ2-7 and V is TRBV7-9; no clear D. Trimming pared 4 bases from V and 9 bases from J, leaving 22 bases between. The CDR3 totals 15 residues. Germline lookup yields CDR1 SEHNR and CDR2 FQNEAQ (reference sequence). The CDR3 loop reads CASSSQIPSRGGQYF. The CDR3 DNA reads as TGTGCCAGCAGCTCCCAGATACCTTCCCGCGGCGGGCAGTACTTC. The complete variable domain, with remaining parts taken from reference TRBV7-9 and TRBJ2-7, reads DTGVSQNPRHKITKRGQNVTFRCDPISEHNRLYWYRQTLGQGPEFLTYFQNEAQLEKSRLLSDRFSAERPKGSFSTLEIQRTEQGDSAMYLCASSSQIPSRGGQYFGPGTRLTVT.

This clonotype was recorded at least ten times. The V and J genes are TRBV4-1 and TRBJ2-1; 12 bases map to TRBD2. Germline CDR1 MGHRA, CDR2 YSYEKL. This CDR3 spans 21 amino acids. Losses at the gene ends were 0 bases for V and 6 bases for J; bases not matched to a gene: 18. The CDR3 loop is CASSQDRFGGVGTSGFNEQFF. CDR3 in DNA: TGCGCCAGCAGCCAAGATAGGTTTGGGGGAGTCGGGACTAGCGGGTTCAATGAGCAGTTCTTC.

This clonotype was found a few times. The rearrangement uses TRBV5-1 and TRBJ2-4, with 12 bases matching TRBD2. CDR3 length equals 17 residues. V was pared by 0 bases and J by 1 base, with 2 bases of the junction left unmatched. Germline V gene sequence: CDR1 SGHRS, CDR2 YFSETQ. The CDR3 nucleotides are TGCGCCAGCAGCTTGGTCCTAGCGGGGGGGGCCAAAAACATTCAGTACTTC. Translation gives CASSLVLAGGAKNIQYF.

The chain carries TRBV6-2 or TRBV6-3 and TRBJ2-1, with TRBD2 as a possible D gene (6 bases). The V end lost 1 base, the J end lost 9 bases, and 13 bases lay between the germline ends. The V gene's germline CDR1 is MNHEY and CDR2 SVGEGT. CDR3 length: 14 amino acids. CDR3 bases: TGTGCCAGCAGTTACTATCCGGGAGAGGTTGAGCAGTTCTTC. Its protein product is CASSYYPGEVEQFF.

The chain links TRBV20-1 to TRBJ2-5; TRBD2 aligns across 7 bases. V was pared by 6 bases and J by 1 base, with 11 bases of the junction left unmatched. Germline V gene lookup returns CDR1 DFQATT and CDR2 SNEGSKA (reference sequence). This CDR3 region has 15 residues. DNA of the CDR3: TGCAGTGCCCACGGGGGGAGGTGGGGCCAAGAGACCCAGTACTTC. Protein: CSAHGGRWGQETQYF.

The chain uses TRBV6-1 and TRBJ2-7; 9 nucleotides agree with TRBD1. With V trimmed by 6 bases and J by 2 bases, 11 bases remained unmatched. Germline loops: CDR1 MNHNS, CDR2 SASEGT. CDR3 length: 16 amino acids. The CDR3 sequence: CASRPTGTGSTYEQYF. The CDR3 DNA follows: TGTGCCAGCAGACCCACCGGGACAGGGAGCACCTACGAGCAGTACTTC.

The chain joins TRBV3-1 to TRBJ1-6; D perhaps matches TRBD1 (6 bases). CDR3 size: 15 residues. Trimming removed 1 base at V and 7 bases at J, with 11 bases between. CDR1 is LGHDT, CDR2 YNNKEL, per germline (reference sequence). The CDR3 DNA sequence: TGTGCCAGCAGCCAAGTCCAGGGGTACAATTCACCCCTCCACTTT. Amino acid sequence: CASSQVQGYNSPLHF.

This clonotype occurred a few times. The CDR3 sequence is CSAMLSSYNSPLHF. In DNA form, the CDR3 reads TGCAGTGCTATGCTGAGCTCCTATAATTCACCCCTCCACTTT. The rearrangement links TRBV20-1 to TRBJ1-6, with no clear D. The germline V and J ends were trimmed by 4 bases and 0 bases, with 7 bases remaining between them. The CDR3 runs 14 residues. The germline V gene encodes CDR1 DFQATT and CDR2 SNEGSKA (reference sequence).

This clonotype appeared many times. The chain carries TRBV12-3 or TRBV12-4 and TRBJ1-1; perhaps TRBD1 as D (5 bases). The CDR3 is 14 amino acids. Trimming stripped 6 bases from V and 0 bases from J, with 11 bases between. CDR3 sequence reads: CASSRGTVNTEAFF. CDR3 DNA sequence: TGTGCCAGCAGCCGCGGGACGGTGAACACTGAAGCTTTCTTT.

Remarks on this clonotype: Germline is not matched at one junction end, which may reflect a read error. The DNA for the CDR3 is TGTGCCAGCAGCCCCGTACCCATCTACTATGAGCAGTTCTTC. Protein sequence: CASSPVPIYYEQFF. This chain connects TRBV5-6 to TRBJ2-1; D remains unclear. The CDR3 is 14 amino acids. Germline lookup yields CDR1 SGHDT and CDR2 YYEEEE.